This T cell receptor (beta chain) is from a study of PD-1 blockade in classical Hodgkin lymphoma. Note on this clone: Its antigen remains unknown.

Clones were read by immunoSEQ multiplex PCR, and TCRdb kept only the in-frame ones, dropping some. Of about 19,000 clones in the sample, roughly 77% were seen once. Broader study findings: When set against healthy donors, newly diagnosed patients were reported to show lower baseline TCR diversity. Complete responders started with a diversity level that resembled newly diagnosed patients at baseline. CD8+ TCR diversity did not rise significantly by C4D1, unlike CD4+.

V was clipped by 7 bases and J by 1 base, with 11 bases between them. CDR1 is SEHNR and CDR2 is FQNEAQ in the germline V gene (reference sequence). This CDR3 has 14 residues. Each of the patients experienced relapse following autologous stem cell transplantation, and their brentuximab vedotin exposure differed. This sample comprised peripheral blood mononuclear cells (PBMCs), obtained before the second cycle of nivolumab. The chain links TRBV7-9 to TRBJ1-3, with D perhaps matching TRBD1 (5 bases). This TCR derives from a human donor with classical Hodgkin lymphoma. CDR3 nucleotides: TGTGCCAGCAACACGGGGGGGTCTGGAAACACCATATATTTT. Translated: CASNTGGSGNTIYF.